A selection of T cell receptor beta chains follows, all from one sample in a study of cytomegalovirus exposure and HLA in healthy donors. This table comes from immunoSEQ multiplex PCR, and its TCRdb copy is limited to in-frame clones, with some not included. The sample consists of 200,000 to 250,000 clones, 60% to 80% of them appearing once. The source material was PBMCs. The receptors derive from a man between 18 and 35 years old in good health and CMV-seronegative. CDR3s include the opening cysteine and the closing phenylalanine or tryptophan. A D gene is named only where the DNA matches it firmly. A row's size may be missing; if present it is once, few, many or a size class.

j_gene	abundance	d_gene	v_gene	CDR3aa	CDR3nt
TRBJ2-5	-	-	TRBV30	CAWSTGRTQYF	TGTGCCTGGAGTACGGGTCGGACCCAGTACTTC
TRBJ2-3	-	TRBD2	TRBV6-5	CASKELAGVEDTQYF	TGTGCCAGCAAAGAACTAGCGGGAGTCGAAGATACGCAGTATTTT
TRBJ1-3	-	-	TRBV11-2	CASSLAQGLLSGNTIYF	TGTGCCAGCAGCTTAGCGCAGGGCCTTTTATCTGGAAACACCATATATTTT
TRBJ2-7	-	-	TRBV28	CASRYPSGSYEQYF	TGTGCCAGCAGATACCCCTCCGGCTCCTACGAGCAGTACTTC
TRBJ2-3	-	-	TRBV28	CASFDSSTDTQYF	TGTGCCAGTTTCGACAGTAGCACAGATACGCAGTATTTT
TRBJ2-3	-	-	TRBV27	CASSLSQITDTQYF	TGTGCCAGCAGTTTAAGTCAGATCACAGATACGCAGTATTTT
TRBJ2-7	-	-	TRBV7-2	CASSLSNEQYF	TGTGCCAGCAGCTTAAGTAACGAGCAGTACTTC
TRBJ1-6	few	-	TRBV19	CASSVQGNYNSPLHF	TGTGCCAGTAGTGTCCAGGGGAATTATAATTCACCCCTCCACTTT
TRBJ2-5	-	-	TRBV19	CASSTSGPETQYF	TGTGCCAGTAGTACGTCAGGGCCGGAGACCCAGTACTTC
TRBJ1-2	once	-	TRBV9	CASSVAGGADTYGYTF	TGTGCCAGCAGCGTAGCCGGGGGGGCGGACACCTATGGCTACACCTTC
TRBJ2-1	-	TRBD2	TRBV9	CASSPRFGGRALNEQFF	TGTGCCAGCAGCCCCCGGTTTGGCGGGAGGGCCCTTAATGAGCAGTTCTTC
TRBJ2-3	-	TRBD2	TRBV7-3	CASSLGGTSRDTQYF	TGTGCCAGCAGCTTAGGGGGGACTAGCCGGGATACGCAGTATTTT
TRBJ2-5	-	TRBD2	TRBV4-3	CASSPGTSGAIQETQYF	TGCGCCAGCAGCCCCGGGACTAGCGGGGCCATCCAAGAGACCCAGTACTTC
TRBJ2-3	-	TRBD2	TRBV7-8	CASSKSLLSGTSGSTDTQYF	TGTGCCAGCAGCAAAAGTCTACTCTCGGGGACTAGCGGGAGCACAGATACGCAGTATTTT
TRBJ2-3	once	-	TRBV4-2	CASSQGGGGGTQYF	TGTGCCAGCAGCCAAGGGGGGGGCGGGGGTACGCAGTATTTT
TRBJ2-2	-	-	TRBV25-1	CASSDRNTGELFF	TGTGCCAGCAGTGACAGGAACACCGGGGAGCTGTTTTTT
TRBJ1-1	-	-	TRBV7-2	CASSLAKGPNTEAFF	TGTGCCAGCAGCTTAGCTAAGGGGCCGAACACTGAAGCTTTCTTT
TRBJ2-1	once	-	TRBV30	CAWLEGTYNEQFF	TGTGCCTGGTTGGAGGGGACGTACAATGAGCAGTTCTTC
TRBJ2-1	few	TRBD2	TRBV7-2	CASSFRTSGMNNEQFF	TGTGCCAGCAGCTTCCGGACTAGCGGTATGAACAATGAGCAGTTCTTC
TRBJ2-5	-	-	TRBV14	CASSHTGGETQYF	TGTGCCAGCAGCCATACAGGTGGGGAGACCCAGTACTTC
TRBJ2-3	few	TRBD2	TRBV5-5	CASSLSGLAGGKDTQYF	TGTGCCAGCAGCTTATCGGGACTAGCGGGAGGGAAGGATACGCAGTATTTT
TRBJ2-7	-	TRBD2	TRBV5-1	CASTTHDGREYEQYF	TGCGCCAGCACAACCCATGACGGGAGGGAGTACGAGCAGTACTTC
TRBJ1-2	-	-	TRBV2	CASEQSSRVGYTF	TGTGCCAGCGAACAAAGCAGTCGGGTAGGCTACACCTTC
TRBJ2-7	-	-	TRBV13	CASSFLSRDSYEQYF	TGTGCCAGCAGCTTTTTAAGCCGGGACTCCTACGAGCAGTACTTC
TRBJ2-5	-	TRBD1	TRBV28	CASSFQGAETQYF	TGTGCCAGCAGTTTCCAGGGGGCGGAGACCCAGTACTTC
TRBJ1-5	-	-	TRBV28	CASSRRAGNQPQHF	TGTGCCAGCAGCCGCAGGGCGGGGAATCAGCCCCAGCATTTT
TRBJ2-7	-	TRBD1	TRBV7-2	CASSIGTGVGEQYF	TGTGCCAGCAGCATTGGGACAGGGGTAGGCGAGCAGTACTTC
TRBJ1-5	once	TRBD1	TRBV19	CASTQPRGSLPNQPQHF	TGTGCCAGTACCCAGCCCAGGGGGAGTCTACCCAATCAGCCCCAGCATTTT
TRBJ2-2	-	TRBD1	TRBV9	CASRAGQGYPGELFF	TGTGCCAGCAGAGCTGGACAGGGGTACCCCGGGGAGCTGTTTTTT
TRBJ1-1	-	-	TRBV4-1	CASSQDGANTEAFF	TGCGCCAGCAGCCAAGACGGAGCAAACACTGAAGCTTTCTTT
TRBJ1-2	-	-	TRBV14	CASSQWEGRGGYTF	TGTGCCAGCAGCCAATGGGAGGGGCGCGGTGGCTACACCTTC
TRBJ1-2	-	-	TRBV28	CASGPGSGYGYTF	TGTGCCAGCGGTCCGGGGAGTGGCTATGGCTACACCTTC
TRBJ1-4	once	TRBD1	TRBV30	CAWSVQTGGNEKLFF	TGTGCCTGGAGTGTACAGACAGGGGGGAATGAAAAACTGTTTTTT
TRBJ2-1	-	TRBD2	TRBV7-3	CASSPFGGGNSYNEQFF	TGTGCCAGCAGCCCCTTTGGCGGGGGAAACAGCTACAATGAGCAGTTCTTC
TRBJ2-2	-	-	TRBV25-1	CASSATGEAELFF	TGTGCCAGCAGTGCCACGGGGGAGGCGGAGCTGTTTTTT
TRBJ2-1	-	-	TRBV6-8	CASIPQYSYNEQFF	TGTGCCAGCATCCCCCAGTACTCCTACAATGAGCAGTTCTTC
TRBJ1-1	-	TRBD1	TRBV4-1	CASSQEPTGVTEAFF	TGCGCCAGCAGCCAAGAACCCACAGGGGTTACTGAAGCTTTCTTT
TRBJ2-5	-	-	TRBV11-3	CASSSREVDRGVRAQYF	TGTGCCAGCAGCTCCCGAGAAGTGGACCGGGGTGTTAGGGCCCAGTACTTC
TRBJ2-3	-	TRBD1	TRBV2	CASSDGRGRPDTQYF	TGTGCCAGCAGTGACGGCAGGGGGCGACCAGATACGCAGTATTTT
TRBJ2-1	-	TRBD2	TRBV12-5	CASGPRTSENEQFF	TGTGCTAGTGGTCCCAGGACTAGCGAGAATGAGCAGTTCTTC
TRBJ2-7	-	TRBD1	TRBV19	CASSNNRGLGEQYF	TGTGCCAGTAGTAACAACAGGGGGTTAGGGGAGCAGTACTTC
TRBJ2-2	-	-	TRBV11-3	CASSSRTTGELFF	TGTGCCAGCAGCTCACGGACTACCGGGGAGCTGTTTTTT
TRBJ1-1	-	TRBD1	TRBV11-2	CATEGQGTEAFF	TGTGCCACTGAGGGACAGGGCACTGAAGCTTTCTTT
TRBJ2-5	-	TRBD2	TRBV2	CASNPSGGQETQYF	TGTGCCAGCAACCCTAGCGGGGGACAAGAGACCCAGTACTTC
TRBJ2-1	few	TRBD2	TRBV6-5	CASSSAAGVSYNEQFF	TGTGCCAGCAGTTCGGCTGCGGGAGTCTCCTACAATGAGCAGTTCTTC